Detailed here is one T cell receptor beta chain. Its target is unknown. These data belong to a study of regulatory T cells in long-lasting Graves disease. The germline V gene encodes CDR1 DFQATT and CDR2 SNEGSKA (reference sequence). This CDR3 has 15 residues. V dropped 0 bases and J dropped 2 bases, with 11 bases sitting between them. Arm-PCR with iRepertoire HTBI primers amplified the CDR3 regions for these TCR beta libraries. TCRdb re-called the multiplex PCR reads through MiXCR, storing one row per CDR3 protein. The sample lists hundreds of thousands of distinct CDR3 sequences, approximately 15% occurring once. Study-level results: Persistent disease preferred TRBV28, TRBJ1-2 and TRBJ2-5; new disease, TRBV20-1 and TRBJ2-1.

The sample's time point: newly diagnosed GD, antithyroid drugs for less than 3 months. Preparation of the TCR library used RNA extracted from PBMCs. A further study also used this sample, focusing on T cells in Graves' hyperthyroidism and ophthalmopathy. From that second work: Hyperthyroidism in the patients, aged 18 to 65, was newly diagnosed and under 2 months in duration. HTBI primers drove first-round RT-PCR of the TCR CDR3. In the blood, most expanded thyroid clonotypes above 0.001 appeared as well.

The clonotype originates from a middle-aged man with Graves disease. The rearrangement joins TRBV20-1 to TRBJ2-1; no clear D. The sample was peripheral blood mononuclear cells (PBMCs), taken at new diagnosis, from a patient treated with antithyroid drugs. CDR3 nucleotides: TGCAGTGCTAGAGATCGAAAACACCCCTACAATGAGCAGTTCTTC. It specifies CSARDRKHPYNEQFF.